This T cell receptor (beta chain) came from a study of early T cells in non-severe SARS-CoV-2 infection. With 4 bases removed from V and 4 bases from J, the gap between germline ends came to 8 bases. Looked up from germline, CDR1 is SQVTM and CDR2 is ANQGSEA. The CDR3 is 11 amino acids. This clonotype was seen only a few times. From the 5' RACE reads, TCRdb called clonotypes with MiXCR, one entry per CDR3 protein. Of approximately 66,000 distinct CDR3 sequences in the sample, about 12% were seen once. Sequencing was done on a sample of whole blood. The J gene is TRBJ2-7, the V gene TRBV29-1; no definite D call. This receptor was obtained from an adult who was a healthcare worker with PCR-confirmed SARS-CoV-2 infection or an uninfected control (not recorded which). As DNA, the CDR3 is TGCAGCGTTGTACACAAATACGAGCAGTACTTC. Its protein is CSVVHKYEQYF.